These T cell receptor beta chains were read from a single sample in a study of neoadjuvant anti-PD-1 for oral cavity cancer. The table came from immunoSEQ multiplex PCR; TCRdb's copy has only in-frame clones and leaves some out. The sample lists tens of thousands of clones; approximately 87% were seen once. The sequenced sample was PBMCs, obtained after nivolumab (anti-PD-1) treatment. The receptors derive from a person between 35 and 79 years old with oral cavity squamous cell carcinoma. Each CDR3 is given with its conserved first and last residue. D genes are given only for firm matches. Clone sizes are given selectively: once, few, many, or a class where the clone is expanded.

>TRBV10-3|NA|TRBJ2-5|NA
CAISESSGHWTQYF
TGTGCCATCAGTGAGTCATCGGGCCACTGGACCCAGTACTTC
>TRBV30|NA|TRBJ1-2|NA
CAIQGVANYGYTF
TGTGCCATCCAAGGGGTAGCTAACTATGGCTACACCTTC
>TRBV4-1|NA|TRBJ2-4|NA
CASSQVFRELGNIQYF
TGCGCCAGCAGCCAAGTTTTTCGGGAACTAGGGAACATTCAGTACTTC
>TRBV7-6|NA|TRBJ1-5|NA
CASSAGGNSNQPQHF
TGTGCCAGCAGTGCTGGGGGTAATAGCAATCAGCCCCAGCATTTT
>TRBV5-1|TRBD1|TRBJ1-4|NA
CASGQGALNEKLFF
TGCGCCAGCGGACAGGGGGCCCTTAATGAAAAACTGTTTTTT
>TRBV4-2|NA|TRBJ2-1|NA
CASSQVVSDLNSYNEQFF
TGTGCCAGCAGCCAAGTAGTTTCAGACCTAAACTCCTACAATGAGCAGTTCTTC
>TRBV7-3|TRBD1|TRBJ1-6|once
CASSFRGPNSPLHF
TGTGCCAGCAGCTTCAGGGGGCCAAATTCACCCCTCCACTTT
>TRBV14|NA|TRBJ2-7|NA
CASSQTHRERGYEQYF
TGTGCCAGCAGCCAGACCCACAGGGAACGGGGATACGAGCAGTACTTC
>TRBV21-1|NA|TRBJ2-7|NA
CASSTKATSERSYEQYF
TGTGCCAGCAGCACAAAAGCGACTAGCGAGAGGTCCTACGAGCAGTACTTC
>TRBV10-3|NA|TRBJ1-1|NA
CAISESVLKNTEAFF
TGTGCCATCAGTGAGTCGGTTTTGAAGAACACTGAAGCTTTCTTT
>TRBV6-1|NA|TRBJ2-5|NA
CASRRETQYF
TGTGCCAGCAGAAGAGAGACCCAGTACTTC
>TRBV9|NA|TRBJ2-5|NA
CASRAGTQETQYF
TGTGCCAGCAGAGCCGGTACACAAGAGACCCAGTACTTC
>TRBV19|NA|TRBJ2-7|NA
CASSRGVGSYEQYF
TGTGCCAGTAGTAGAGGGGTCGGCTCCTACGAGCAGTACTTC
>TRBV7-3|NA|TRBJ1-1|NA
CASSPQMNTEAFF
TGTGCCAGCAGTCCCCAGATGAACACTGAAGCTTTCTTT
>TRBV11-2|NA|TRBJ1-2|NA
CASSLNREGYTF
TGTGCCAGCAGCTTGAACAGGGAAGGCTACACCTTC
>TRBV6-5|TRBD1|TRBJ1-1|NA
CASSYQGAFTEAFF
TGTGCCAGCAGTTACCAGGGGGCGTTTACTGAAGCTTTCTTT
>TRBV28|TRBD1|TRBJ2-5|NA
CASSKPGTVVRAVTQYF
TGTGCCAGCAGTAAGCCCGGGACAGTCGTAAGGGCAGTGACCCAGTACTTC
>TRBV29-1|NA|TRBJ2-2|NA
CSVAANTGELFF
TGCAGCGTAGCCGCGAACACCGGGGAGCTGTTTTTT
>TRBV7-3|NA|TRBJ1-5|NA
CASSPDRNQPQHF
TGTGCCAGCAGCCCCGACAGGAATCAGCCCCAGCATTTT
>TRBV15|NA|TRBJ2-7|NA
CATSRGFSVSYEQYF
TGTGCCACCAGCAGAGGGTTTTCTGTCTCCTACGAGCAGTACTTC
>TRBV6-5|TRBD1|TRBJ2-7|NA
CASSYSDRVEQYF
TGTGCCAGCAGTTACTCCGACAGGGTCGAGCAGTACTTC
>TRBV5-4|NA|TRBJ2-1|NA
CASRHVWGTYNEQFF
TGTGCCAGCAGGCACGTTTGGGGAACCTACAATGAGCAGTTCTTC
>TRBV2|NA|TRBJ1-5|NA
CASNLDTGNQPQHF
TGTGCCAGCAACCTTGACACAGGCAATCAGCCCCAGCATTTT
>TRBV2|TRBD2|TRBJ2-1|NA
CASSELAGYHEQFF
TGTGCCAGCAGTGAACTAGCGGGATATCATGAGCAGTTCTTC
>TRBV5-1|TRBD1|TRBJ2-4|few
CASSSTGDAKNIQYF
TGCGCCAGCAGCTCGACAGGGGATGCCAAAAACATTCAGTACTTC
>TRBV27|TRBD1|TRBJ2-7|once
CASSPGQGLREQYF
TGTGCCAGCAGTCCGGGACAGGGTCTGAGGGAGCAGTACTTC
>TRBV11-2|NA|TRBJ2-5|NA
CASSETGTQYF
TGTGCCAGCAGCGAGACAGGGACCCAGTACTTC
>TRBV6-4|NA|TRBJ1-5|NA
CASSQGQGNQPQHF
TGTGCCAGCAGCCAGGGGCAAGGCAATCAGCCCCAGCATTTT
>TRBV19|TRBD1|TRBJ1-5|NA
CASSIDRDRYQPQHF
TGTGCCAGTAGTATAGACCGGGACAGATATCAGCCCCAGCATTTT
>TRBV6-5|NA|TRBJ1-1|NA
CASTDGLGREAFF
TGTGCCAGCACCGACGGGCTGGGGCGGGAAGCTTTCTTT
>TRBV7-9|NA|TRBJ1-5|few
CASSPRGNSNQPQHF
TGTGCCAGCAGCCCTCGAGGGAATAGCAATCAGCCCCAGCATTTT
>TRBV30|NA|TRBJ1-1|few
CAWNLGLNTEAFF
TGTGCCTGGAATCTGGGTCTGAACACTGAAGCTTTCTTT
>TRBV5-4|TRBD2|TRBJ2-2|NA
CASSFLAGNTGELFF
TGTGCCAGCAGCTTTCTAGCGGGGAACACCGGGGAGCTGTTTTTT
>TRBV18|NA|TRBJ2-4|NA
CASLIGGIQYF
TGTGCCAGCTTAATCGGAGGGATTCAGTACTTC
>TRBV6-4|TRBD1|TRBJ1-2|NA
CASSRGQGYGYTF
TGTGCCAGCAGTCGAGGACAGGGCTATGGCTACACCTTC
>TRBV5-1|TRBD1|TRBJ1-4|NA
CASSLASGQTEKLFF
TGCGCCAGCAGCTTGGCCTCGGGACAGACTGAAAAACTGTTTTTT
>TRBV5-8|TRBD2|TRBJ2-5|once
CASSKLAGETETQYF
TGTGCCAGCAGCAAACTAGCGGGAGAGACAGAGACCCAGTACTTC
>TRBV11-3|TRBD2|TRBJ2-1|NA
CASSLGTSGMNEQFF
TGTGCCAGCAGCCTCGGGACTAGCGGGATGAATGAGCAGTTCTTC
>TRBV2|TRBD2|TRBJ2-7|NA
CASSDLRTSGTLEQYF
TGTGCCAGCAGTGATCTGCGGACTAGCGGGACCCTCGAGCAGTACTTC
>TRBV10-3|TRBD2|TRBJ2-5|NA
CAISERGGVGETQYF
TGTGCCATCAGTGAACGGGGGGGGGTCGGAGAGACCCAGTACTTC
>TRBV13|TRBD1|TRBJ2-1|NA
CASTDRESYNEQFF
TGTGCCAGCACCGACAGGGAATCTTACAATGAGCAGTTCTTC
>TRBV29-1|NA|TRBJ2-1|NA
CSVVTNLYNEQFF
TGCAGCGTTGTCACAAACCTCTACAATGAGCAGTTCTTC
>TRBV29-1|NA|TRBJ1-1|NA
CSVEGGRNTEAFF
TGCAGCGTTGAGGGGGGTAGGAACACTGAAGCTTTCTTT
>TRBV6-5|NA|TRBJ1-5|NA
CASSYSGPNQPQHF
TGTGCCAGCAGTTACTCTGGGCCAAATCAGCCCCAGCATTTT
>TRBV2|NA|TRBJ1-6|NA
CASIPTEGNSPLHF
TGTGCCAGCATTCCTACGGAGGGTAATTCACCCCTCCACTTT
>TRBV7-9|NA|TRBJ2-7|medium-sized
CASTDDSSYEQYF
TGTGCCAGCACTGATGACAGCTCCTACGAGCAGTACTTC
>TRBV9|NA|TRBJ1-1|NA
CASSLSVSKGTEAFF
TGTGCCAGCAGCCTCTCAGTCTCGAAAGGGACTGAAGCTTTCTTT